A single sample gave rise to the 26 T cell receptor beta chains below, sequenced in a study of beta chain features in type 1 diabetes. Expressed TCRB transcripts were sequenced after all isolated RNA was converted to cDNA. The table came from immunoSEQ multiplex PCR; TCRdb's copy has only in-frame clones and leaves some out. The sample includes about 240,000 clones, 25% to 30% of them seen just once. Material for sequencing was central memory CD4+ T cells from blood. The source of these receptors is a man aged 25-45 years in good health.

Only a few counts were recorded for this clone. The rearrangement uses TRBV6-1 and TRBJ2-1; no firm D call. From germline, CDR1 is MNHNS and CDR2 SASEGT. This CDR3 comprises 13 residues. V shed 4 bases and J shed 7 bases, with 11 bases lying between them. CDR3 sequence: CASSAALGNEQFF. The CDR3 nucleotides read TGTGCCAGCAGTGCCGCCCTCGGGAATGAGCAGTTCTTC.

V usage is TRBV4-3 and J usage is TRBJ2-3; 10 positions match TRBD2. J gave up 3 bases and V 3 bases, and 3 bases lay outside the gene matches. This CDR3 comprises 15 residues. In germline, CDR1 is LGHNA, CDR2 YSLEER. The chain's CDR3 is CASSHLAGATDTQYF. DNA of the CDR3: TGCGCCAGCAGCCACCTAGCGGGAGCGACAGATACGCAGTATTTT.

The gene calls are TRBV27 and TRBJ1-5; D might be TRBD1 (5 bases). This CDR3 contains 14 residues. Between the trimmed V and J ends, which lost 1 base and 3 bases, there was a span of 7 bases. CDR1 is MNHEY and CDR2 is SMNVEV in the germline V gene (reference sequence). Here the CDR3 DNA reads TGTGCCAGCAGTTTATGGGGGGACAATCAGCCCCAGCATTTT. As protein: CASSLWGDNQPQHF.

This clone was seen more than once but under ten times. V gene TRBV19 combines with J gene TRBJ2-3; D is possibly TRBD2 (5 bases). Trimming removed 9 bases from V and 4 bases from J, with 20 bases in between. The length of the CDR3 is 15 residues. CDR1 and CDR2 (germline): LNHDA, SQIVND (reference sequence). The CDR3 DNA is TGTGCCAGCCGTTCTTCGGGATTCGGGTCAGATACGCAGTATTTT. Translated, it gives CASRSSGFGSDTQYF.

This clone was found a few times. V is TRBV2 and J is TRBJ1-6, with a tentative D call TRBD1 (5 bases). V lost 6 bases and J 7 bases, leaving 13 bases between the germline ends. CDR1 SNHLY and CDR2 FYNNEI come from the germline V gene. This CDR3 region has 14 residues. The CDR3 spells CASRPDSPNSPLHF. In DNA, the CDR3 is TGTGCCAGCAGGCCTGACAGCCCAAATTCACCCCTCCACTTT.

The chain has TRBV6-6 and TRBJ1-5; D unclear. From germline, CDR1 is MNHNY and CDR2 SVGAGI (reference sequence). Between the trimmed V and J ends, which lost 2 bases and 5 bases, there was a span of 4 bases. The CDR3 contains 12 residues. The DNA for the CDR3 is TGTGCCAGCAGTTACAGAGATCAGCCCCAGCATTTT. Protein sequence: CASSYRDQPQHF.

CDR3 region: CASSFAGGEKLFF. CDR3 sequence (DNA): TGTGCCAGCAGCTTTGCCGGGGGGGAAAAACTGTTTTTT. The V and J genes are TRBV7-2 and TRBJ1-4; D perhaps matches TRBD1 (5 bases). The CDR3 runs to 13 residues. Deletions cut 3 bases from V and 8 bases from J, with 10 bases between. Germline loops: CDR1 SGHTA, CDR2 FQGNSA.

This clone came up many times. CDR3 residues: CASSIDQGEAFF. CDR3 bases: TGTGCCAGTAGTATAGATCAAGGTGAAGCTTTCTTT. The rearrangement joins TRBV19 to TRBJ1-1, with unresolved D. Trimming cost V 0 bases and J 7 bases, with 6 bases left between them. Germline assignment: CDR1 LNHDA and CDR2 SQIVND (reference sequence). The CDR3 sequence is 12 residues long.

This chain uses TRBV18 with TRBJ1-1; a weak D match, TRBD1 (6 bases). The CDR3 runs 14 residues. V shed 8 bases and J shed 4 bases, with 17 bases lying between them. Germline lookup yields CDR1 KGHSH and CDR2 LQKENI. The CDR3 spells CASQSTGKGTEAFF. DNA for the CDR3: TGTGCCAGCCAATCAACAGGGAAGGGCACTGAAGCTTTCTTT.

This clone was detected a few times. The chain employs TRBV29-1 and TRBJ2-7; D possibly corresponds to TRBD1 (6 bases). The V gene's germline CDR1 is SQVTM and CDR2 ANQGSEA. The CDR3 extends over 13 amino acids. Between the trimmed V and J ends, which lost 6 bases and 0 bases, there was a span of 12 bases. CDR3 nucleotides: TGCAGCGTCCGGGACACCTCCTCCTACGAGCAGTACTTC. Encoded protein: CSVRDTSSYEQYF.

The genes are TRBV6-6 and TRBJ2-7; a possible D gene is TRBD2 (6 bases). Germline V CDR1 and CDR2: MNHNY, SVGAGI (reference sequence). Trimming cost V 7 bases and J 3 bases, with 10 bases left between them. The CDR3 spans 12 residues. This chain's CDR3 is CASKEGDYEQYF. The DNA of the CDR3 is TGTGCCAGCAAGGAGGGTGACTACGAGCAGTACTTC.

In its sample, this clone was seen a few times. The V and J genes are TRBV2 and TRBJ1-5; no clear D. The CDR3 is 15 amino acids. V was trimmed by 3 bases and J by 2 bases, leaving 11 bases between them. Germline V lookup: CDR1 SNHLY, CDR2 FYNNEI. CDR3 in amino acids: CASSDPSKGNQPQHF. The CDR3, as DNA: TGTGCCAGCAGTGACCCTAGCAAGGGCAATCAGCCCCAGCATTTT.

The J gene is TRBJ1-1, the V gene TRBV6-5; TRBD1 is a possible D gene (6 bases). The CDR3 length is 15 residues. Trimming removed 6 bases at V and 1 base at J, with 15 bases between. Germline V gene sequence: CDR1 MNHEY, CDR2 SVGAGI. In DNA, the CDR3 is TGTGCCAGCAGCGGCCCCGGGACACAGAACACTGAAGCTTTCTTT. Amino acids: CASSGPGTQNTEAFF.

This CDR3 is CASSLVGTDPYEQYF. The DNA of the CDR3 is TGTGCCAGCAGCTTAGTTGGGACGGACCCCTACGAGCAGTACTTC. The chain carries TRBV7-2 and TRBJ2-7; the D call may be TRBD1 or TRBD2 (5 bases each). V lost 1 base to trimming and J lost 2 bases, with 12 bases between them. The germline V gene encodes CDR1 SGHTA and CDR2 FQGNSA. The CDR3 sequence is 15 residues long. The whole variable domain, filled in from reference TRBV7-2 and TRBJ2-7, reads GAGVSQSPSNKVTEKGKDVELRCDPISGHTALYWYRQSLGQGLEFLIYFQGNSAPDKSGLPSDRFSAERTGGSVSTLTIQRTQQEDSAVYLCASSLVGTDPYEQYFGPGTRLTVT.

This clone was recorded a few times. The chain is built from TRBV28 and TRBJ2-7; D ambiguous. V shed 6 bases and J shed 0 bases, with 12 bases lying between them. The CDR3 covers 14 residues. Germline values: CDR1 MDHEN, CDR2 SYDVKM. The CDR3 DNA sequence: TGTGCCAGCAGCTTTCGGTTCCTCTCCTACGAGCAGTACTTC. Encoded protein: CASSFRFLSYEQYF.

This clone was seen many times. The gene calls are TRBV7-7 and TRBJ2-1; D uncertain. CDR1 and CDR2 from the germline V gene are SSHAT and FNYEAQ (reference sequence). This CDR3 is 13 amino acids long. With 1 base removed from V and 4 bases from J, the gap between germline ends came to 5 bases. The CDR3 sequence is CASSLEIYNEQFF. The DNA of the CDR3 is TGTGCCAGCAGCTTAGAGATTTACAATGAGCAGTTCTTC.

The chain carries TRBV7-2 and TRBJ2-7, with 8 bases lining up with TRBD1. This CDR3 region has 12 residues. The V gene's germline CDR1 is SGHTA and CDR2 FQGNSA. The junction had 3 bases not matched to a gene; V was cut back by 5 bases and J by 6 bases. CDR3: CASSNDRGEQYF. The CDR3 nucleotides are TGTGCCAGCAGCAACGACAGGGGCGAGCAGTACTTC.

This clone was seen only a few times. This sequence joins TRBV5-1 and TRBJ1-5, with D hard to call. Trimming took 4 bases from V and 2 from J, leaving 10 bases between them. The germline V gene encodes CDR1 SGHRS and CDR2 YFSETQ. This CDR3 spans 14 amino acids. The CDR3 region is CASSPSGGNQPQHF. In DNA form, the CDR3 reads TGCGCCAGCAGCCCTTCGGGAGGCAATCAGCCCCAGCATTTT.

This sequence joins TRBV9 and TRBJ2-1; D may be TRBD1 (6 bases). V was cut by 4 bases and J by 9 bases, with 23 bases left in between. The CDR3 is made up of 16 amino acids. Germline V gene lookup returns CDR1 SGDLS and CDR2 YYNGEE. Here the CDR3 reads CASSRPSPGDRLEQFF. The DNA for the CDR3 is TGTGCCAGCAGCCGCCCTTCCCCCGGAGACAGGCTTGAGCAGTTCTTC.

This clone was picked up a small number of times. The chain uses TRBV12-5 and TRBJ2-5; D tentatively fits TRBD1 or TRBD2 (7 bases each). Germline V gene lookup returns CDR1 LGHNT and CDR2 FRNRAP. The V end lost 9 bases, the J end lost 4 bases, and 15 bases lay between the germline ends. The length of the CDR3 is 13 residues. As DNA, the CDR3 is TGTGCTAGATACGACAGGGAGGGAGAGACCCAGTACTTC. This sequence encodes CARYDREGETQYF.

The gene calls are TRBV14 and TRBJ2-2, with D possibly matching TRBD2 (6 bases). This CDR3 contains 17 residues. Germline CDR1 reads SGHDN; CDR2 reads FVKESK. V lost 1 base, J lost 3 bases, and 15 bases lay in between. DNA of the CDR3: TGTGCCAGCAGCCAAGTGGACTACGGCGGGTACACCGGGGAGCTGTTTTTT. Its protein is CASSQVDYGGYTGELFF.

This clone was observed a handful of times. This chain connects TRBV29-1 to TRBJ1-1, with D maybe TRBD1 (6 bases). The CDR3 is 11 amino acids. V lost 8 bases and J lost 4, with 11 bases in between. CDR1 and CDR2 from the germline V gene are SQVTM and ANQGSEA. The CDR3 loop reads CSYRESTEAFF. For the CDR3, the DNA is TGCAGCTACAGGGAGTCCACTGAAGCTTTCTTT.

The chain couples TRBV7-9 to TRBJ2-3, with D perhaps matching TRBD2 (6 bases). Trimming cost V 8 bases and J 3 bases, with 15 bases left between them. Germline V gene lookup returns CDR1 SEHNR and CDR2 FQNEAQ (reference sequence). The CDR3 consists of 14 residues. The CDR3 sequence is CASGRSLGTDTQYF. CDR3 nucleotides: TGTGCCAGCGGGAGGAGTTTAGGAACAGATACGCAGTATTTT.

This clone turned up a few times. The rearrangement uses TRBV6-5 and TRBJ1-6; no reliable D call. Germline values: CDR1 MNHEY, CDR2 SVGAGI. Trimming cost V 6 bases and J 7 bases, with 7 bases left between them. The CDR3 has 12 residues. CDR3 in amino acids: CASRTWNSPLHF. The DNA for the CDR3 is TGTGCCAGCAGGACTTGGAATTCACCCCTCCACTTT.

The chain joins TRBV6-5 to TRBJ2-3; TRBD1 or TRBD2 may be the D gene (5 bases each). CDR3 size: 14 residues. The germline V gene has CDR1 MNHEY and CDR2 SVGAGI. V lost 1 base and J 10 bases, leaving 15 bases between the germline ends. For the CDR3, the DNA is TGTGCCAGCAGTTACTGGGACGGTAGTGTTGCGCAGTATTTT. It is translated as CASSYWDGSVAQYF.

The chain uses TRBV7-2 and TRBJ2-3; 7 bases map to TRBD2. Germline CDR1 and CDR2: SGHTA and FQGNSA. The CDR3 length is 17 residues. V shed 2 bases and J 7 bases; nucleotides not matched to a gene: 15. This chain's CDR3 is CASSLSDRAARGNTQYF. CDR3 nucleotides: TGTGCCAGCAGCTTAAGTGATCGAGCGGCGCGGGGGAATACGCAGTATTTT.